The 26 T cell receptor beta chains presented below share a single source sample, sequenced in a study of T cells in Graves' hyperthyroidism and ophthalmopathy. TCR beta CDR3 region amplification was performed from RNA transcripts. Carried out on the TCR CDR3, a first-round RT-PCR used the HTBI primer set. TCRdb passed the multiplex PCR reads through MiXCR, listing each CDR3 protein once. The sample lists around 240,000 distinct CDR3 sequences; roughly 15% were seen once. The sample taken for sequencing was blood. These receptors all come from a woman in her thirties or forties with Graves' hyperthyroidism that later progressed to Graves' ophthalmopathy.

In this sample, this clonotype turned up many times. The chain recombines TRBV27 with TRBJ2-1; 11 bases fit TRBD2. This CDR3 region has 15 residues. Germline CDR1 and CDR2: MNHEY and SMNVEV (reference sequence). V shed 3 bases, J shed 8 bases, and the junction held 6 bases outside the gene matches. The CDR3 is CASSFGTSGADEQFF. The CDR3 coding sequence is TGTGCCAGCAGTTTCGGGACTAGCGGTGCTGATGAGCAGTTCTTC.

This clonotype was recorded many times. In nucleotides, the CDR3 is TGCAGTGCTAGCCTACCTAGCACAGATACGCAGTATTTT. As protein: CSASLPSTDTQYF. V is TRBV20-1 and J is TRBJ2-3; D unclear. Germline CDR1 DFQATT, CDR2 SNEGSKA (reference sequence). The length of the CDR3 is 13 residues. V was clipped by 3 bases and J by 0 bases, with 7 bases between them.

CDR3 bases: TGTGCCAGCAGCTTGGAGAGACTAGCTTACTCTGGGGCCAACGTCCTGACTTTC. Translation: CASSLERLAYSGANVLTF. The genes are TRBV5-6 and TRBJ2-6, with TRBD2 matching 7 bases. The CDR3 has 18 amino acids. The V gene end was trimmed by 0 bases and the J gene end by 0 bases; junction bases not matched to a gene: 6. The germline CDR1 and CDR2 sequences are SGHDT and YYEEEE. Full variable domain (remainder filled in from reference TRBV5-6 and TRBJ2-6): DAGVTQSPTHLIKTRGQQVTLRCSPKSGHDTVSWYQQALGQGPQFIFQYYEEEERQRGNFPDRFSGHQFPNYSSELNVNALLLGDSALYLCASSLERLAYSGANVLTFGAGSRLTVL.

CDR3 region: CASSPKKRGSTGELFF. CDR3 in DNA: TGTGCCAGCAGCCCCAAGAAGCGGGGGTCCACCGGGGAGCTGTTTTTT. The chain couples TRBV7-3 to TRBJ2-2, with 8 bases fitting TRBD2. Germline CDR1 reads SGHTA; CDR2 reads FQGTGA. V trimming: 5 bases; J trimming: 4 bases; junction bases outside the gene matches: 9. The CDR3 totals 16 residues.

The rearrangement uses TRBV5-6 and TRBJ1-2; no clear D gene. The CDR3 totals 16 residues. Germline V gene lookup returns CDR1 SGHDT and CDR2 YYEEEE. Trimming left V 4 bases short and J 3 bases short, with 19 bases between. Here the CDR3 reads CASSQTTGLLHYGYTF. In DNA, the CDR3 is TGTGCCAGCAGCCAAACAACCGGGCTCCTCCACTATGGCTACACCTTC.

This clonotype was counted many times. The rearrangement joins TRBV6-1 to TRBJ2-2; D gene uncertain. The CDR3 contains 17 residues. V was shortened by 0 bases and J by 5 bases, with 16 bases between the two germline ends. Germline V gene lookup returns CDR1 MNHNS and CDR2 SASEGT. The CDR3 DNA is TGTGCCAGCAGTGAAGCAGACTTGGTGTCCGGGACCGGGGAGCTGTTTTTT. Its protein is CASSEADLVSGTGELFF.

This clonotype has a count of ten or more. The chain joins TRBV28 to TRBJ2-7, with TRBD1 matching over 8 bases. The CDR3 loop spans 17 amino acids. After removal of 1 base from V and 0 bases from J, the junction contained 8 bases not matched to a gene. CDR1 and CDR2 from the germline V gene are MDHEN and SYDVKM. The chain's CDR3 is CASSLSGWTGRSYEQYF. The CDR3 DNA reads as TGTGCCAGCAGTTTATCGGGGTGGACAGGGCGCTCCTACGAGCAGTACTTC.

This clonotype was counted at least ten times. CDR3 DNA: TGTGCCAGCAGCTTTGGGGGCGCCGCCACCGGGGAGCTGTTTTTT. This codes for CASSFGGAATGELFF. J is TRBJ2-2 and V is TRBV11-2; D may be TRBD1 (6 bases). V shed 3 bases and J shed 4 bases, with 12 bases lying between them. This CDR3 contains 15 residues. The V gene's germline CDR1 is SGHAT and CDR2 FQNNGV.

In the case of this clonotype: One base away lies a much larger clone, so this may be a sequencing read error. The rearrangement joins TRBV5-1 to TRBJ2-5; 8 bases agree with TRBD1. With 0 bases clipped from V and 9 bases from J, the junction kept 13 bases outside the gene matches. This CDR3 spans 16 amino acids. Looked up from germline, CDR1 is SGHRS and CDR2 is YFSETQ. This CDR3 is CASSLGTGMSAEAQYF. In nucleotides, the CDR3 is TGCGCCAGCAGCTTGGGGACAGGGATGAGTGCGGAGGCCCAGTACTTC.

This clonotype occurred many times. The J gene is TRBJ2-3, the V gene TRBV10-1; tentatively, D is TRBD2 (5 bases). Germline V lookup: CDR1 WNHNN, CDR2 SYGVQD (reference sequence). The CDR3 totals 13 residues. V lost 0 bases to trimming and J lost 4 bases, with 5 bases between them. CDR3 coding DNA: TGCGCCAGCAGTGAGTCCGGGGCAGATACGCAGTATTTT. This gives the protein CASSESGADTQYF.

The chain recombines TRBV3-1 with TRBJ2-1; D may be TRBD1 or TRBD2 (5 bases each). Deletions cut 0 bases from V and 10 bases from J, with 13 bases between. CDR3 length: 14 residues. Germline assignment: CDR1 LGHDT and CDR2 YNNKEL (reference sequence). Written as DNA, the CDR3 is TGTGCCAGCAGCCAAGAAAGAGGGAACAGGGAGCAGTTCTTC. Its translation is CASSQERGNREQFF.

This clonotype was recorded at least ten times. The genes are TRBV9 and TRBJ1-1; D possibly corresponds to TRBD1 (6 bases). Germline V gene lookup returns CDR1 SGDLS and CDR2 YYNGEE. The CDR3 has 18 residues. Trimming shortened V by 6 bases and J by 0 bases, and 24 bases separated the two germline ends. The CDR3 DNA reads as TGTGCCAGCACCCCTCTTGCAGGGGATGTTGCAATGAACACTGAAGCTTTCTTT. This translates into CASTPLAGDVAMNTEAFF.

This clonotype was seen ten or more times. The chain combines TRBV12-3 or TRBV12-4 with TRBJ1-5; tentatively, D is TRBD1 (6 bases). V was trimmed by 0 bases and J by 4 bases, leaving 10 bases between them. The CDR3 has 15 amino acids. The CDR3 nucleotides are TGTGCCAGCAGTTTAGCCGGGACACTTAATCAGCCCCAGCATTTT. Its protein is CASSLAGTLNQPQHF.

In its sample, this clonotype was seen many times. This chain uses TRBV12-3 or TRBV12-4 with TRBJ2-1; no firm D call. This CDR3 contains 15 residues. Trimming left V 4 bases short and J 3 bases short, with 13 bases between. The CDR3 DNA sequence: TGTGCCAGCAGTTCCGATCTCGTCCACTACAATGAGCAGTTCTTC. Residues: CASSSDLVHYNEQFF.

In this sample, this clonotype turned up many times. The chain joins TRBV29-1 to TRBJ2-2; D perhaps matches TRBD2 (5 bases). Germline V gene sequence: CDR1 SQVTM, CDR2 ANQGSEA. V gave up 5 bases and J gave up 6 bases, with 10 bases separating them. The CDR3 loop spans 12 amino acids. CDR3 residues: CSVIAAAGELFF. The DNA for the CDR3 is TGCAGCGTTATCGCAGCGGCCGGGGAGCTGTTTTTT.

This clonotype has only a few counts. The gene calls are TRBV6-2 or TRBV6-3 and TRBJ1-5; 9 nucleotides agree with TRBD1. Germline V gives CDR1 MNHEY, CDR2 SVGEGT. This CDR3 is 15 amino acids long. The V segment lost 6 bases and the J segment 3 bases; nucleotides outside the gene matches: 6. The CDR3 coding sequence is TGTGCCAGCAGCGGGACAGGGAGGAACAATCAGCCCCAGCATTTT. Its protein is CASSGTGRNNQPQHF.

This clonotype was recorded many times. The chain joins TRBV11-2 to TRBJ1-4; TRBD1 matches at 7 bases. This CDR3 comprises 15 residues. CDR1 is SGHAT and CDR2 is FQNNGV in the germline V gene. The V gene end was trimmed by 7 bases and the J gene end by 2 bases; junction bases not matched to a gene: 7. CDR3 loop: CASNHKGATNEKLFF. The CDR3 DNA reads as TGTGCCAGCAACCATAAGGGGGCGACTAATGAAAAACTGTTTTTT.

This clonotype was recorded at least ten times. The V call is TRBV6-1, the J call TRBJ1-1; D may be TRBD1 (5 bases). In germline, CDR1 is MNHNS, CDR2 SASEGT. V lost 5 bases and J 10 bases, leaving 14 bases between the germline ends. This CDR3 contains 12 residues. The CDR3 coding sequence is TGTGCCAGCAGTTACCGTGGGGGAGGAGCTTTCTTT. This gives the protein CASSYRGGGAFF.

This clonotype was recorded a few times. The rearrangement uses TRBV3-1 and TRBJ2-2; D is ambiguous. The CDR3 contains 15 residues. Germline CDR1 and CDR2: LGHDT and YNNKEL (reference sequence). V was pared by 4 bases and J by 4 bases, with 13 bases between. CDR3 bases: TGTGCCAGCAGCCCGGGTCTAAGTGGCACCGGGGAGCTGTTTTTT. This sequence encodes CASSPGLSGTGELFF.

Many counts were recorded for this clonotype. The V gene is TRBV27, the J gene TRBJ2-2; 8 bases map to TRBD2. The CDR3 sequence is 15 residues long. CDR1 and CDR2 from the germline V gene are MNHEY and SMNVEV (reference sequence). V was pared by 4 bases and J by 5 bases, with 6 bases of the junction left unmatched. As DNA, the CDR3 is TGTGCCAGCAGTTACGGGACTAGGAGGACCGGGGAGCTGTTTTTT. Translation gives CASSYGTRRTGELFF.

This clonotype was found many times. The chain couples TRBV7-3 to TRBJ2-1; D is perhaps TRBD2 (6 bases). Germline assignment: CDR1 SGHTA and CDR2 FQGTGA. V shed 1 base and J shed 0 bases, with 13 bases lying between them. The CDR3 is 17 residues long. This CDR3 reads CASSLKGGIGSYNEQFF. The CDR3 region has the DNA TGTGCCAGCAGCTTAAAAGGAGGGATAGGCTCCTACAATGAGCAGTTCTTC. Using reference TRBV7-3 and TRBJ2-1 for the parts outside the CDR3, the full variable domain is GAGVSQTPSNKVTEKGKYVELRCDPISGHTALYWYRQSLGQGPEFLIYFQGTGAADDSGLPNDRFFAVRPEGSVSTLKIQRTERGDSAVYLCASSLKGGIGSYNEQFFGPGTRLTVL.

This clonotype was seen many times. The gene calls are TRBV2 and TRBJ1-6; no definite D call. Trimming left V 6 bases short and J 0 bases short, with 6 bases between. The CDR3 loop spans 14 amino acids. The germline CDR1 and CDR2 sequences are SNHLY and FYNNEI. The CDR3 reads CASRDPSYNSPLHF. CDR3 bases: TGTGCCAGCAGGGACCCCTCCTATAATTCACCCCTCCACTTT.

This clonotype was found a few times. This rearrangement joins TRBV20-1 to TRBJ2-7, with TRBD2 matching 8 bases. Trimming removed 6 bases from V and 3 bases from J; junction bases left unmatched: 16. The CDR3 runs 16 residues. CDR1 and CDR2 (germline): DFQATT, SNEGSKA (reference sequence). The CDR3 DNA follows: TGCAGTGCAATAGCGGGAATAGGTTACGTGGGCTACGAGCAGTACTTC. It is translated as CSAIAGIGYVGYEQYF.

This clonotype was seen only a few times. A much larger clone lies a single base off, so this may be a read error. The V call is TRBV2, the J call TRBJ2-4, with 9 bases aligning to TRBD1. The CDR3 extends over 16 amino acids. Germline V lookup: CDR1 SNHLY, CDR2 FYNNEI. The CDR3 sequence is CASSEDRGPAKNIQCF. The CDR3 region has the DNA TGTGCCAGCAGTGAAGACAGGGGGCCAGCCAAAAACATTCAGTGCTTC.

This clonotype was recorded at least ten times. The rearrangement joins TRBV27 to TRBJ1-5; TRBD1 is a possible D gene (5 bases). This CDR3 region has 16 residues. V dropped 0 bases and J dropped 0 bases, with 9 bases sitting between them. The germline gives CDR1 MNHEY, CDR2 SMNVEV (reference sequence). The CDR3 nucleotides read TGTGCCAGCAGTTTATCGGTAGGGGATAGCAATCAGCCCCAGCATTTT. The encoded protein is CASSLSVGDSNQPQHF.

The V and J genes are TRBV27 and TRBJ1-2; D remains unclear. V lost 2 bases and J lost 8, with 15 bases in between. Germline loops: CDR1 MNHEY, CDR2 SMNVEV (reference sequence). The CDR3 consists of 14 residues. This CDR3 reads CASSLRPSEFGYTF. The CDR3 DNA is TGTGCCAGCAGTTTAAGGCCATCGGAATTCGGCTACACCTTC.